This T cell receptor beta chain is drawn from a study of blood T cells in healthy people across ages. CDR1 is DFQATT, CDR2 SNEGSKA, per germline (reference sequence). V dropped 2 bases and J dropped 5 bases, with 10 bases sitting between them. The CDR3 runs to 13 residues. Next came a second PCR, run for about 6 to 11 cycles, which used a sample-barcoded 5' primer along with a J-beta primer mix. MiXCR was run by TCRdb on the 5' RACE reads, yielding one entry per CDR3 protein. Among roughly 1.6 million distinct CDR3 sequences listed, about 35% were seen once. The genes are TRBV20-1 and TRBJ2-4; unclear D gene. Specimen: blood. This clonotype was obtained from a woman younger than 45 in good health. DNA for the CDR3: TGCAGTGCTAGAACTGTGAATGAAAACATTCAGTACTTC. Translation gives CSARTVNENIQYF.